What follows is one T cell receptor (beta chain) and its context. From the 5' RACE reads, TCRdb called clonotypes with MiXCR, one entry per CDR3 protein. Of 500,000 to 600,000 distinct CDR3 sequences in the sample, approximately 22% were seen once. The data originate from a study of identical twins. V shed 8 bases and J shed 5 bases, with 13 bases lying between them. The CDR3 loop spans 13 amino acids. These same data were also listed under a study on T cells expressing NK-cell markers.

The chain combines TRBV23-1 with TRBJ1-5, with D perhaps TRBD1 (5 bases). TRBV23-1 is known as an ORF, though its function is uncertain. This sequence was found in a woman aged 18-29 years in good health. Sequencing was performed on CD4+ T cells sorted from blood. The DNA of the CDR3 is TGCGCCAGCCATGGCTTGGGGGATCAGCCCCAGCATTTT. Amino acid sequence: CASHGLGDQPQHF.